Listed below are T cell receptor beta chains from one sample, sequenced in a study of blood T cell repertoires in COVID-19. Generated by immunoSEQ multiplex PCR, the TCRdb table keeps only in-frame clones and is missing some. In the table there are 300,000 to 400,000 clones, about 90% of which are singletons. The sample taken for sequencing was PBMCs or T cells enriched from blood (not recorded which). The receptor set was obtained from a woman in her 30s who had recovered from COVID-19. CDR3s include the opening cysteine and the closing phenylalanine or tryptophan. The D gene is left open where the match is weak. Clone size is shown for a subset of rows, as once, few, many or a class of expanded clone.

J	V	size	D	CDR3	DNA
TRBJ2-7	TRBV19	NA	NA	CASSIRGGEQYF	TGTGCCAGTAGTATTCGAGGGGGAGAGCAGTACTTC
TRBJ1-2	TRBV3-1/TRBV3-2	NA	NA	CASSQVPFITGDNYGYTF	TGTGCCAGCAGCCAAGTTCCTTTTATCACGGGGGATAACTATGGCTACACCTTC
TRBJ1-2	TRBV28	NA	TRBD1	CASSPRLDRGLGGYTF	TGTGCCAGCAGTCCGCGCCTCGACAGGGGGCTTGGTGGCTACACCTTC
TRBJ1-6	TRBV28	NA	TRBD1	CASGSRGRLVDSPLHF	TGTGCCAGCGGATCCAGGGGGCGCCTAGTGGATTCACCCCTCCACTTT
TRBJ1-6	TRBV12-3/TRBV12-4	once	TRBD1	CASTRGNSPLHF	TGTGCCAGCACCAGGGGGAATTCACCCCTCCACTTT
TRBJ2-5	TRBV2	NA	TRBD1	CASSVYGTGGGETQYF	TGTGCCAGCAGTGTTTATGGGACAGGGGGCGGAGAGACCCAGTACTTC
TRBJ1-2	TRBV3-1/TRBV3-2	NA	NA	CASSQDLVVHGYTF	TGTGCCAGCAGCCAAGATCTAGTAGTGCATGGCTACACCTTC
TRBJ1-1	TRBV28	NA	NA	CASSLSGGGNTEAFF	TGTGCCAGCAGTTTATCCGGCGGGGGGAACACTGAAGCTTTCTTT
TRBJ1-2	TRBV11-2	NA	NA	CASSPTTGYSGYTF	TGTGCCAGCAGCCCGACGACAGGTTATAGTGGCTACACCTTC
TRBJ2-3	TRBV14	NA	NA	CASSSMRFWGPDTQYF	TGTGCCAGCAGCTCGATGCGGTTCTGGGGGCCAGATACGCAGTATTTT
TRBJ1-5	TRBV19	NA	NA	CASSAEAAGQKEHF	TGTGCCAGTAGTGCCGAAGCCGCTGGACAGAAAGAGCATTTT
TRBJ2-7	TRBV5-1	NA	TRBD2	CASSLGTSAVYEQYF	TGCGCCAGCAGCTTGGGGACTAGCGCCGTCTACGAGCAGTACTTC
TRBJ1-3	TRBV19	NA	NA	CASSMGQGVGNTIYF	TGTGCCAGTAGTATGGGGCAGGGTGTCGGAAACACCATATATTTT
TRBJ2-2	TRBV28	once	NA	CASSLTPEGSVTGELFF	TGTGCCAGCAGTCTTACTCCAGAGGGAAGTGTCACCGGGGAGCTGTTTTTT
TRBJ1-1	TRBV2	NA	NA	CASSVQQGNTEAFF	TGTGCCAGCAGTGTGCAGCAGGGGAACACTGAAGCTTTCTTT
TRBJ2-5	TRBV7-8	NA	NA	CASSGGYQETQYF	TGTGCCAGCAGCGGGGGGTACCAAGAGACCCAGTACTTC
TRBJ1-1	TRBV5-5	NA	NA	CASSLNSQPDTEAFF	TGTGCCAGCAGCTTGAATAGCCAGCCGGACACTGAAGCTTTCTTT
TRBJ2-7	TRBV5-1	NA	NA	CASSLGPGVLGEQYF	TGCGCCAGCAGCTTGGGGCCAGGGGTTTTGGGCGAGCAGTACTTC
TRBJ2-7	TRBV18	NA	TRBD2	CASSIGTSGFSYEQYF	TGTGCCAGCTCGATCGGGACTAGCGGTTTTTCCTACGAGCAGTACTTC
TRBJ1-2	TRBV3-1/TRBV3-2	NA	NA	CASSQSIAYGYTF	TGTGCCAGCAGCCAGAGCATTGCCTATGGCTACACCTTC
TRBJ2-3	TRBV19	NA	TRBD2	CASKGPRAGERAQYF	TGTGCCAGTAAAGGCCCTCGAGCGGGGGAAAGGGCGCAGTATTTT
TRBJ2-7	TRBV6-1	few	TRBD1	CASSETEGQGAPEQYF	TGTGCCAGCAGTGAAACGGAGGGACAGGGGGCCCCCGAGCAGTACTTC